The 21 T cell receptor beta chains given below trace back to one sample, sequenced in a study of Ad26.COV2.S vaccination and SARS-CoV-2 variants (TCRdb year 2021). Libraries were prepared through the immunoSEQ multiplex PCR assay. What TCRdb holds here is the immuneACCESS table cut down to in-frame rearrangements. Part of the clones is not present; checked against another copy, under half of the missing clones reflect an unresolved V gene, and the others are unexplained. A total of 300,000 to 400,000 clones appear in this sample, 75% to 90% of them only once. Approximately 12% of the sample rests with the top ten. What the treatment or condition label conveys for this sample: over 15 received Ad26.COV2.S at low or high dose, single or two shots; about 5 received placebo; per-sample allocation not given. For vaccine and placebo recipients, repertoires were sequenced using samples collected on day 63 after the first injection.

Sequencing was performed on peripheral blood, taken in a trial of Ad26.COV2.S vaccine versus placebo. Receptors originate from a person aged 18 to 65 who received the Ad26.COV2.S COVID-19 vaccine or a placebo.

This sequence joins TRBV28 and TRBJ1-1, with a possible D match to TRBD1 (5 bases). Germline V gene data show CDR1 as MDHEN and CDR2 as SYDVKM. This CDR3 region has 16 residues. Trimming stripped 8 bases from V and 4 bases from J, with 23 bases between. CDR3: CASLLGAGSTGTEAFF. The CDR3 bases are TGTGCCAGCCTCCTCGGGGCAGGCTCAACAGGCACTGAAGCTTTCTTT.

This chain's CDR3 is CASSESRESNTEAFF. The CDR3 DNA reads as TGCGCCAGCAGTGAGTCGAGGGAGTCTAACACTGAAGCTTTCTTT. The V gene is TRBV10-2, the J gene TRBJ1-1; no firm D call. Germline V gene sequence: CDR1 WSHSY, CDR2 SAAADI. This CDR3 is 15 amino acids long. Trimming took 0 bases from V and 2 from J, leaving 10 bases between them.

The chain couples TRBV15 to TRBJ1-1; TRBD1 agrees at 7 bases. Germline trimming cut 6 bases from V and 0 bases from J; bases unmatched to any gene: 4. The CDR3 extends over 14 amino acids. Germline V lookup: CDR1 LNHNV, CDR2 YYDKDF (reference sequence). CDR3 sequence (DNA): TGTGCCACCAGTGACAGGGAAGTGAACACTGAAGCTTTCTTT. Residues: CATSDREVNTEAFF.

The chain carries TRBV7-7 and TRBJ2-5; maybe TRBD1 (6 bases). V was trimmed by 5 bases and J by 2 bases, leaving 9 bases between them. This CDR3 is built from 13 residues. From germline, CDR1 is SSHAT and CDR2 FNYEAQ (reference sequence). CDR3 protein: CASSPGQQETQYF. The CDR3 nucleotides are TGTGCCAGCAGCCCAGGACAGCAAGAGACCCAGTACTTC. Full variable domain (remainder filled in from reference TRBV7-7 and TRBJ2-5): GAGVSQSPRYKVTKRGQDVTLRCDPISSHATLYWYQQALGQGPEFLTYFNYEAQPDKSGLPSDRFSAERPEGSISTLTIQRTEQRDSAMYRCASSPGQQETQYFGPGTRLLVL.

In its sample, this clone was seen a few times. The rearrangement links TRBV5-1 to TRBJ1-2; maybe TRBD1 (5 bases). CDR1 is SGHRS and CDR2 is YFSETQ in the germline V gene. The CDR3 is 15 amino acids. V lost 5 bases and J 6 bases, leaving 20 bases between the germline ends. In DNA form, the CDR3 reads TGCGCCAGCAGTCGAGACAGCCAGCAATCCGATGGCTACACCTTC. Protein sequence: CASSRDSQQSDGYTF.

The chain employs TRBV2 and TRBJ2-5, with 7 bases identical to TRBD2. V was pared by 4 bases and J by 2 bases, with 7 bases of the junction left unmatched. The CDR3 runs to 15 residues. Per the germline V gene, CDR1 is SNHLY and CDR2 is FYNNEI. CDR3 coding DNA: TGTGCCAGCAGTGCCTCACCGGGGGGACAAGAGACCCAGTACTTC. Its translation: CASSASPGGQETQYF.

The chain uses TRBV5-1 and TRBJ1-1, with a weak D call TRBD1 (6 bases). V dropped 3 bases and J dropped 4 bases, with 13 bases sitting between them. The CDR3 length is 14 residues. Germline V gene sequence: CDR1 SGHRS, CDR2 YFSETQ. CDR3 amino acids: CASSSTARGTEAFF. CDR3 in DNA: TGCGCCAGCAGCTCCACCGCCAGGGGCACTGAAGCTTTCTTT.

The CDR3 here is CASSLVFGQGNNSPLHF. CDR3 nucleotides: TGCGCCAGCAGCTTGGTTTTCGGGCAGGGTAATAATTCACCCCTCCACTTT. The chain uses TRBV5-1 and TRBJ1-6; possibly TRBD1 for D (5 bases). This CDR3 is 17 amino acids long. Germline V gene lookup returns CDR1 SGHRS and CDR2 YFSETQ. Trimming pared 0 bases from V and 5 bases from J, leaving 15 bases between.

V gene TRBV9 combines with J gene TRBJ2-1; D ambiguous. The CDR3 runs to 15 residues. Germline loops: CDR1 SGDLS, CDR2 YYNGEE. Trimming pared 6 bases from V and 0 bases from J, leaving 13 bases between. CDR3 sequence (DNA): TGTGCCAGCACTTCACGCGTAAGCTCCTACAATGAGCAGTTCTTC. It specifies CASTSRVSSYNEQFF.

In this sample, this clone turned up once. V and J are TRBV7-6 and TRBJ2-2, with 10 positions matching TRBD2. The CDR3 length is 18 residues. Germline V gives CDR1 SGHVS, CDR2 FNYEAQ. The V and J ends lost 5 bases and 1 base, in that order; junction bases with no gene match: 10. Here the CDR3 DNA reads TGTGCCAGCAGCCCCCCCCTCAGCGGGGGGGTGAACACCGGGGAGCTGTTTTTT. It encodes CASSPPLSGGVNTGELFF.

This rearrangement joins TRBV7-2 to TRBJ2-1; D gene uncertain. Trimming stripped 5 bases from V and 6 bases from J, with 11 bases between. The CDR3 totals 13 residues. Germline CDR1 and CDR2: SGHTA and FQGNSA. Here the CDR3 DNA reads TGTGCCAGCAGCCCAGTAGGGCCCAATGAGCAGTTCTTC. Protein: CASSPVGPNEQFF.

This chain joins TRBV5-1 and TRBJ2-2; TRBD1 is a possible D gene (6 bases). The germline V gene has CDR1 SGHRS and CDR2 YFSETQ. CDR3 length: 13 residues. V shed 3 bases and J shed 7 bases, with 10 bases lying between them. The CDR3 reads CASSSYRDGELFF. In DNA, the CDR3 is TGCGCCAGCAGCTCTTACAGGGACGGGGAGCTGTTTTTT.

The rearrangement links TRBV6-5 to TRBJ2-3; D is possibly TRBD1 (5 bases). The germline CDR1 and CDR2 sequences are MNHEY and SVGAGI. The CDR3 has 13 residues. V was pared by 10 bases and J by 4 bases, with 15 bases between. The CDR3 region has the DNA TGTGCCATCCAGATCCCAGGGTCAGATACGCAGTATTTT. It codes for CAIQIPGSDTQYF.

The V and J genes are TRBV28 and TRBJ2-2, with a tentative D call TRBD1 (6 bases). Trimming pared 4 bases from V and 4 bases from J, leaving 13 bases between. Germline V gives CDR1 MDHEN, CDR2 SYDVKM. The CDR3 consists of 15 residues. CDR3 region: CASSSHREFTGELFF. The CDR3 coding sequence is TGTGCCAGCAGTTCTCACAGGGAGTTCACCGGGGAGCTGTTTTTT.

This chain joins TRBV4-3 and TRBJ1-5; D gene ambiguous. The V end lost 4 bases, the J end lost 4 bases, and 17 bases lay between the germline ends. The germline CDR1 and CDR2 sequences are LGHNA and YSLEER. The CDR3 spans 16 residues. CDR3: CASSPTRMGKNQPQHF. The CDR3 nucleotides read TGCGCCAGCAGCCCTACCCGGATGGGGAAAAATCAGCCCCAGCATTTT.

CDR3 DNA sequence: TGTGCCAGCAGTCGACGGACTAGCGGGGGTTACAATGAGCAGTTCTTC. Residues: CASSRRTSGGYNEQFF. This chain links TRBV4-2 with TRBJ2-1, with 13 bases aligning to TRBD2. Per the germline V gene, CDR1 is LGHNA and CDR2 is YNFKEQ. With V trimmed by 6 bases and J by 4 bases, 6 bases remained unmatched. This CDR3 contains 16 residues.

The chain uses TRBV7-8 and TRBJ2-7; 7 nucleotides agree with TRBD1. Germline trimming cut 2 bases from V and 1 base from J; bases unmatched to any gene: 5. CDR1 SGHVS and CDR2 FQNEAQ come from the germline V gene. CDR3 length: 15 amino acids. This CDR3 is CASSLLGRGSYEQYF. CDR3 coding DNA: TGTGCCAGCAGCTTATTGGGCAGGGGGTCCTACGAGCAGTACTTC.

This clone has just a few counts. The chain has TRBV21-1 and TRBJ2-7; no DNA check was done on the table's D call, TRBD2. TRBV21-1 is reported as a pseudogene. The CDR3 extends over 15 amino acids. CDR3 protein: CASSNMRDCSYEQYF. For the CDR3, the DNA is TGTGCCAGCAGCAATATGAGGGACTGTTCGTACGAGCAGTACTTC.

The rearrangement uses TRBV7-2 and TRBJ1-5, with 11 positions matching TRBD1. The length of the CDR3 is 15 residues. The V segment lost 2 bases and the J segment 7 bases; nucleotides outside the gene matches: 4. CDR1 SGHTA and CDR2 FQGNSA come from the germline V gene. The CDR3 coding sequence is TGTGCCAGCAGCTTATTGTGGACAGGGGGCCAGCCCCAGCATTTT. Translating gives CASSLLWTGGQPQHF.

This clone has a single count. The chain joins TRBV5-4 to TRBJ2-2; 11 positions match TRBD1. Germline CDR1 SGHNT, CDR2 YYREEE (reference sequence). The junction had 2 bases not matched to a gene; V was cut back by 0 bases and J by 4 bases. The CDR3 is made up of 16 amino acids. The CDR3 DNA reads as TGTGCCAGCAGCTTGGGTGGGACAGGGGGCACCGGGGAGCTGTTTTTT. This encodes CASSLGGTGGTGELFF.

The chain joins TRBV6-4 to TRBJ2-1, with D maybe TRBD2 (5 bases). Germline V gene sequence: CDR1 MRHNA, CDR2 SNTAGT. The CDR3 length is 13 residues. V was trimmed by 6 bases and J by 4 bases, leaving 10 bases between them. The CDR3, as DNA: TGTGCCAGCAGCGCAGGACTGTACAATGAGCAGTTCTTC. It codes for CASSAGLYNEQFF.